Each of the 31 T cell receptor beta chains below was sequenced from the same sample in a study of blood T cell dynamics during melanoma immunotherapy. Indicated time point: pre-treatment baseline. The protocol was immunoSEQ multiplex PCR, while the TCRdb copy is restricted to in-frame clones and leaves out a portion. The sample lists some 10,000 clones, approximately 85% occurring once. This material consisted of blood, taken from a patient treated with checkpoint blockade. These receptors all come from a human donor with melanoma.

DNA of the CDR3: TGTGCCTGGAGGTACAGGGGAGGGGCAACTAATGAAAAACTGTTTTTT. Translating it yields CAWRYRGGATNEKLFF. This chain joins TRBV30 and TRBJ1-4; 7 nucleotides line up with TRBD1. The CDR3 loop spans 16 amino acids. Germline values: CDR1 GTSNPN, CDR2 SVGIG (reference sequence). The V and J ends lost 3 bases and 0 bases, in that order; junction bases with no gene match: 7.

The V gene is TRBV7-3, the J gene TRBJ2-2; 12 bases are shared with TRBD1. In germline, CDR1 is SGHTA, CDR2 FQGTGA. The CDR3 runs to 18 residues. Losses at the gene ends were 5 bases for V and 3 bases for J; bases not matched to a gene: 10. CDR3 sequence: CASSPTGTGGGHTGELFF. In DNA form, the CDR3 reads TGTGCCAGCAGCCCGACCGGGACAGGGGGCGGTCACACCGGGGAGCTGTTTTTT.

This chain connects TRBV6-5 to TRBJ1-1, with D perhaps matching TRBD1 (5 bases). This CDR3 is 15 amino acids long. V lost 0 bases and J 2 bases, leaving 10 bases between the germline ends. The germline CDR1 and CDR2 sequences are MNHEY and SVGAGI. Here the CDR3 DNA reads TGTGCCAGCAGTTACTCGAGGGACGGAAACACTGAAGCTTTCTTT. This codes for CASSYSRDGNTEAFF.

CDR3 residues: CASSWGDTQYF. In nucleotides, the CDR3 is TGTGCCAGCAGCTGGGGGGATACGCAGTATTTT. This chain joins TRBV7-3 and TRBJ2-3, with D perhaps matching TRBD1 or TRBD2 (5 bases each). The length of the CDR3 is 11 residues. V was trimmed by 4 bases and J by 6 bases, leaving 5 bases between them. Germline CDR1 reads SGHTA; CDR2 reads FQGTGA. The full variable domain, rest sourced from reference TRBV7-3 and TRBJ2-3, is GAGVSQTPSNKVTEKGKYVELRCDPISGHTALYWYRQSLGQGPEFLIYFQGTGAADDSGLPNDRFFAVRPEGSVSTLKIQRTERGDSAVYLCASSWGDTQYFGPGTRLTVL.

The V call is TRBV9, the J call TRBJ2-1, with D possibly matching TRBD1 (6 bases). The CDR3 covers 15 residues. Per germline, CDR1 SGDLS and CDR2 YYNGEE. V lost 4 bases, J lost 0 bases, and 11 bases lay in between. CDR3 in DNA: TGTGCCAGCAGCTCCGACAGGAGCTCCTACAATGAGCAGTTCTTC. Protein sequence: CASSSDRSSYNEQFF.

This clone was recorded once. The genes are TRBV25-1 and TRBJ1-6; possible D gene TRBD1, 6 bases. Deletions cut 4 bases from V and 7 bases from J, with 23 bases between. Germline-derived CDR1 and CDR2 are MGHDK and SYGVNS. The CDR3 has 18 residues. The CDR3 region has the DNA TGTGCCAGCAGTGCCCCAGGGGACGAGGAATATCGGAATTCACCCCTCCACTTT. This gives the protein CASSAPGDEEYRNSPLHF. Looking up the rest from reference TRBV25-1 and TRBJ1-6 gives the full variable domain: EADIYQTPRYLVIGTGKKITLECSQTMGHDKMYWYQQDPGMELHLIHYSYGVNSTEKGDLSSESTVSRIRTEHFPLTLESARPSHTSQYLCASSAPGDEEYRNSPLHFGNGTRLTVT.

CDR3 in amino acids: CASSRDTSYNEQFF. The CDR3 DNA follows: TGTGCCAGCAGCCGGGACACTTCCTACAATGAGCAGTTCTTC. The rearrangement links TRBV7-2 to TRBJ2-1; the D gene is possibly TRBD1 (6 bases). V shed 5 bases and J shed 1 base, with 9 bases lying between them. The germline gives CDR1 SGHTA, CDR2 FQGNSA. The CDR3 consists of 14 residues.

This rearrangement joins TRBV5-4 to TRBJ2-7; D uncertain. The CDR3 loop spans 13 amino acids. The V end lost 2 bases, the J end lost 1 base, and 7 bases lay between the germline ends. CDR1 is SGHNT and CDR2 is YYREEE in the germline V gene (reference sequence). The CDR3 sequence is CASSFVQSYEQYF. In DNA form, the CDR3 reads TGTGCCAGCAGCTTCGTTCAATCCTACGAGCAGTACTTC.

This clone has a single count. The chain has TRBV5-1 and TRBJ2-2; 9 nucleotides align to TRBD1. Germline assignment: CDR1 SGHRS and CDR2 YFSETQ. The V and J ends lost 0 bases and 5 bases, in that order; junction bases with no gene match: 5. This CDR3 comprises 16 residues. The CDR3 sequence: CASSLDGTGWTGELFF. CDR3 DNA sequence: TGCGCCAGCAGCTTGGATGGGACAGGGTGGACCGGGGAGCTGTTTTTT.

The rearrangement joins TRBV19 to TRBJ1-1; TRBD1 is a possible D gene (5 bases). This CDR3 contains 14 residues. V was pared by 3 bases and J by 1 base, with 9 bases between. Germline loops: CDR1 LNHDA, CDR2 SQIVND (reference sequence). The CDR3, as DNA: TGTGCCAGTAGTATCGGAGACAGGAACACTGAAGCTTTCTTT. It encodes CASSIGDRNTEAFF.

J is TRBJ2-3 and V is TRBV30, with a possible D match to TRBD1 (5 bases). The V and J ends lost 2 bases and 2 bases respectively, with 14 bases between them. CDR1 and CDR2 from the germline V gene are GTSNPN and SVGIG (reference sequence). CDR3 length equals 15 residues. CDR3 bases: TGTGCCTGGAGTCCGGAAGACAGATTCACAGATACGCAGTATTTT. It codes for CAWSPEDRFTDTQYF.

V and J are TRBV5-5 and TRBJ1-4; possible D gene TRBD1, 5 bases. CDR1 and CDR2 (germline): SGHKS, YYEKEE (reference sequence). Deletions cut 5 bases from V and 7 bases from J, with 9 bases between. There are 12 residues in the CDR3. The CDR3 region has the DNA TGTGCCAGCAGGGGGGTACCTGAAAAACTGTTTTTT. This encodes CASRGVPEKLFF.

This clone showed up just a few times. CDR3 protein: CASSLTPGPNYGYTF. DNA for the CDR3: TGTGCCAGCAGTTTAACGCCAGGGCCGAACTATGGCTACACCTTC. The chain is built from TRBV27 and TRBJ1-2, with D perhaps TRBD1 (5 bases). Trimming took 2 bases from V and 2 from J, leaving 12 bases between them. Germline CDR1 MNHEY, CDR2 SMNVEV (reference sequence). This CDR3 is 15 amino acids long.

This chain connects TRBV21-1 to TRBJ2-7; the table's D gene call, TRBD1, was not cross checked with the DNA. TRBV21-1 is assigned pseudogene status. The CDR3 is made up of 16 amino acids. The CDR3 is CASSPWEDRPTYEQYF. Written as DNA, the CDR3 is TGTGCCAGCAGCCCATGGGAGGACAGGCCCACCTACGAGCAGTACTTC.

The rearrangement links TRBV29-1 to TRBJ2-3; D is perhaps TRBD2 (7 bases). There are 15 residues in the CDR3. CDR1 is SQVTM and CDR2 is ANQGSEA in the germline V gene. Trimming left V 2 bases short and J 1 base short, with 13 bases between. The CDR3: CSVERGAVGTDTQYF. The DNA of the CDR3 is TGCAGCGTTGAACGGGGGGCCGTCGGCACAGATACGCAGTATTTT.

This clone was observed a handful of times. V and J are TRBV4-3 and TRBJ1-2; D remains ambiguous. CDR1 and CDR2 (germline): LGHNA, YSLEER. The CDR3 is made up of 14 amino acids. The ends were cut back, 0 bases at V and 5 bases at J, with 10 bases in the middle. DNA for the CDR3: TGCGCCAGCAGCCAAGATTTGACGGATTATGGCTACACCTTC. Translation: CASSQDLTDYGYTF.

The rearrangement uses TRBV5-1 and TRBJ2-5; 10 bases agree with TRBD1. The V gene end was trimmed by 7 bases and the J gene end by 5 bases; junction bases not matched to a gene: 2. The length of the CDR3 is 12 residues. Germline CDR1 reads SGHRS; CDR2 reads YFSETQ. The CDR3 protein is CASSDRGETQYF. DNA for the CDR3: TGCGCCAGCTCGGACAGGGGGGAGACCCAGTACTTC.

This chain joins TRBV5-6 and TRBJ2-3; TRBD2 agrees at 12 bases. V gave up 6 bases and J gave up 3 bases; unmatched junction bases: 5. The V gene's germline CDR1 is SGHDT and CDR2 YYEEEE. The CDR3 consists of 15 residues. Here the CDR3 reads CASMLAGGLTDTQYF. CDR3 bases: TGTGCCAGCATGCTAGCGGGGGGGCTAACAGATACGCAGTATTTT.

The genes are TRBV7-6 and TRBJ2-7; D may be TRBD1 (6 bases). Trimming shortened V by 4 bases and J by 0 bases, and 16 bases separated the two germline ends. The germline V gene encodes CDR1 SGHVS and CDR2 FNYEAQ. This CDR3 has 16 amino acids. This CDR3 reads CASSSLPGTFSYEQYF. In DNA form, the CDR3 reads TGTGCCAGCAGCTCGCTGCCGGGGACATTCTCCTACGAGCAGTACTTC.

V gene TRBV30 combines with J gene TRBJ2-7; 10 nucleotides match TRBD1. The CDR3 extends over 14 amino acids. Germline V lookup: CDR1 GTSNPN, CDR2 SVGIG (reference sequence). Losses at the gene ends were 3 bases for V and 3 bases for J; bases not matched to a gene: 5. Written as DNA, the CDR3 is TGTGCCTGGAGCCGGGACAGGGGCCTCTACGAGCAGTACTTC. This gives the protein CAWSRDRGLYEQYF. The full variable domain, its missing parts supplied by reference TRBV30 and TRBJ2-7, is SQTIHQWPATLVQPVGSPLSLECTVEGTSNPNLYWYRQAAGRGLQLLFYSVGIGQISSEVPQNLSASRPQDRQFILSSKKLLLSDSGFYLCAWSRDRGLYEQYFGPGTRLTVT.

The chain links TRBV7-2 to TRBJ2-7; D gene ambiguous. The V end lost 5 bases, the J end lost 5 bases, and 10 bases lay between the germline ends. Germline-derived CDR1 and CDR2 are SGHTA and FQGNSA. The CDR3 is 12 amino acids. CDR3 coding DNA: TGTGCCAGCAGCACCGGACCGAACGAGCAGTACTTC. This translates into CASSTGPNEQYF.

The J gene is TRBJ2-7, the V gene TRBV4-3, with 15 bases identical to TRBD2. CDR1 LGHNA and CDR2 YSLEER come from the germline V gene. V was clipped by 4 bases and J by 4 bases; unmatched bases: 2. This CDR3 spans 15 amino acids. The CDR3 coding sequence is TGCGCCAGCAGCCGGACTAGCGGGGGGGGATACGAGCAGTACTTC. Protein product: CASSRTSGGGYEQYF.

This clone occurred a few times. The chain joins TRBV5-4 to TRBJ1-2; TRBD1 matches at 10 bases. The CDR3 loop spans 15 amino acids. Trimming at V came to 5 bases and at J to 2 bases, leaving 6 bases not matched to a gene. The germline CDR1 and CDR2 sequences are SGHNT and YYREEE (reference sequence). The CDR3 DNA reads as TGTGCCAGCAGAACGACAGGGGGCTCCAACTATGGCTACACCTTC. Protein sequence: CASRTTGGSNYGYTF.

This clone was counted only a few times. The chain combines TRBV18 with TRBJ1-6, with TRBD1 identical over 7 bases. The junction had 10 bases not matched to a gene; V was cut back by 3 bases and J by 2 bases. The germline CDR1 and CDR2 sequences are KGHSH and LQKENI. The CDR3 is 18 residues long. DNA for the CDR3: TGTGCCAGCTCACCTCAGGGGGGCGATAGGACCTATAATTCACCCCTCCACTTT. This translates into CASSPQGGDRTYNSPLHF.

The V and J genes are TRBV30 and TRBJ2-3, with 9 bases aligning to TRBD1. The CDR3 is 14 amino acids. Losses at the gene ends were 2 bases for V and 5 bases for J; bases not matched to a gene: 5. Germline lookup yields CDR1 GTSNPN and CDR2 SVGIG (reference sequence). CDR3 nucleotide sequence: TGTGCCTGGAGTCGGGACAGGGATGAAGATACGCAGTATTTT. Translated: CAWSRDRDEDTQYF.

This chain connects TRBV29-1 to TRBJ1-2; 7 bases line up with TRBD1. The length of the CDR3 is 15 residues. V was clipped by 6 bases and J by 1 base; unmatched bases: 11. From germline, CDR1 is SQVTM and CDR2 ANQGSEA. The chain's CDR3 is CSVARQGYRNYGYTF. Here the CDR3 DNA reads TGCAGCGTCGCGCGACAGGGTTATCGTAACTATGGCTACACCTTC.

The chain employs TRBV6-5 and TRBJ2-2; tentative D call: TRBD1 (7 bases). V dropped 7 bases and J dropped 7 bases, with 19 bases sitting between them. The CDR3 has 15 amino acids. Looked up from germline, CDR1 is MNHEY and CDR2 is SVGAGI. This CDR3 reads CASTYRRGRVGELFF. The CDR3 bases are TGTGCCAGCACCTACAGGAGGGGGCGGGTCGGGGAGCTGTTTTTT.

The CDR3 bases are TGTGCCTTTACTAGCGAGACCTTAGTCGAGCAGTACTTC. Translated: CAFTSETLVEQYF. The chain is built from TRBV30 and TRBJ2-7, with TRBD2 identical over 7 bases. The CDR3 is 13 amino acids. V gave up 7 bases and J gave up 6 bases; unmatched junction bases: 12. Germline V CDR1 and CDR2: GTSNPN, SVGIG (reference sequence). The full variable domain, rest sourced from reference TRBV30 and TRBJ2-7, is SQTIHQWPATLVQPVGSPLSLECTVEGTSNPNLYWYRQAAGRGLQLLFYSVGIGQISSEVPQNLSASRPQDRQFILSSKKLLLSDSGFYLCAFTSETLVEQYFGPGTRLTVT.

This chain joins TRBV19 and TRBJ2-2; D might be TRBD1 (5 bases). V lost 8 bases to trimming and J lost 4 bases, with 11 bases between them. Per the germline V gene, CDR1 is LNHDA and CDR2 is SQIVND (reference sequence). The CDR3 totals 13 residues. DNA of the CDR3: TGTGCCAGTCACAGACAGTCCACCGGGGAGCTGTTTTTT. Protein product: CASHRQSTGELFF.

The V gene is TRBV10-3, the J gene TRBJ2-7; D perhaps matches TRBD1 (5 bases). The V end was cut by 5 bases, the J end by 1 base, with 12 bases between. Germline CDR1 reads ENHRY; CDR2 reads SYGVKD. CDR3 size: 14 residues. CDR3 residues: CAISKQTASYEQYF. In DNA, the CDR3 is TGTGCCATCAGTAAACAGACAGCTTCCTACGAGCAGTACTTC.

This clone appeared once. This chain uses TRBV5-5 with TRBJ2-1; 7 nucleotides match TRBD1. Per the germline V gene, CDR1 is SGHKS and CDR2 is YYEKEE (reference sequence). The CDR3 totals 13 residues. V lost 1 base, J lost 9 bases, and 4 bases stayed unmatched. Written as DNA, the CDR3 is TGTGCCAGCAGCTTGAACAGGGGTGTTGAGCAGTTCTTC. It is translated as CASSLNRGVEQFF.